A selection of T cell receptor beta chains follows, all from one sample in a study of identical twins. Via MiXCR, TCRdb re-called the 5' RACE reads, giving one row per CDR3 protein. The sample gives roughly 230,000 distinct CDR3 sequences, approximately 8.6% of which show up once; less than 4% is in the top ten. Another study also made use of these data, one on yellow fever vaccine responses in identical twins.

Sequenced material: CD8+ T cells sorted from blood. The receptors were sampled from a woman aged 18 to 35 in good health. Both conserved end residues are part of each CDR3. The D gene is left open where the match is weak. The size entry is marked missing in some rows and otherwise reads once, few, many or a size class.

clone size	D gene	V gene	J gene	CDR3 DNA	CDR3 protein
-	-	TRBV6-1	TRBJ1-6	TGTGGCAGCAGTATGGACACATATAATTCACCCCTCCACTTT	CGSSMDTYNSPLHF
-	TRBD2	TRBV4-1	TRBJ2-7	TGCGCCAGCAGCATCCAGCGGGAGGCAGCCTACGAGCAGTACTTC	CASSIQREAAYEQYF
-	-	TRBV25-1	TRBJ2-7	TGTGCCAGCAGTGAATTCGACAGGATCCGGGTCTACTTC	CASSEFDRIRVYF
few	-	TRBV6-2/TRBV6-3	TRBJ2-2	TGTGCCAGCAGGCTAAATAGGGGGAGCACCGGGGAGCTGTTTTTT	CASRLNRGSTGELFF
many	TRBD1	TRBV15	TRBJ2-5	TGTGCCACCAGCGGAACAGGGGATCCAGAGACCCAGTACTTC	CATSGTGDPETQYF
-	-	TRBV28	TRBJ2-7	TGTGCCAGCAGTATCGCGGGGAGCGAGCAGTACTTC	CASSIAGSEQYF
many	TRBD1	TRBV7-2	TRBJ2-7	TGTGCCAGCAGCTTAGTTGGACAGGGCAACGGCGAGCAGTACTTC	CASSLVGQGNGEQYF
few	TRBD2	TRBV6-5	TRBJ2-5	TGTGCCAGCAGTTACTCGATGGCGGGAGGTCCTCGGGAGACCCAGTACTTC	CASSYSMAGGPRETQYF
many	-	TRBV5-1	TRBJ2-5	TGCGCCAGCAGCTTGTTGACACAAGAGACCCAGTACTTC	CASSLLTQETQYF
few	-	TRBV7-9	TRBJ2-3	TGTGCCAGCAGCTTAACGGGGGTAGATACGCAGTATTTT	CASSLTGVDTQYF
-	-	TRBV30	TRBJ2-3	TGTGCCTGGATGGGGGGCGCAAACACAGATACGCAGTATTTT	CAWMGGANTDTQYF
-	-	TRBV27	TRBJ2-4	TGTGCCAGCAGTTTATTCTGGGATACTAAAAACATTCAGTACTTC	CASSLFWDTKNIQYF
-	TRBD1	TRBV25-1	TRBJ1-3	TGTGCCAGCAGCGAGACGAACCCGGGACAGTCTGGAAACACCATATATTTT	CASSETNPGQSGNTIYF
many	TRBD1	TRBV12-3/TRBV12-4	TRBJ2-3	TGTGCCAGCAGTTCGGGGCAGGGGGCGACAGATACGCAGTATTTT	CASSSGQGATDTQYF
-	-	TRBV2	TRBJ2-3	TGTGCCAGCAGTGAGGCCACCACAGATACGCAGTATTTT	CASSEATTDTQYF
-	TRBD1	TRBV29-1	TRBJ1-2	TGCAGCGTTGAAGAGGAGGACAGGGTCAATTTCGGCTATGGCTACACCTTC	CSVEEEDRVNFGYGYTF
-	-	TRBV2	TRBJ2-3	TGTGCCACCAACGGAGGGGGGGCCTCAACAGATACGCAGTATTTT	CATNGGGASTDTQYF
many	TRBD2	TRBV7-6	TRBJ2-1	TGTGCCAGCAGCTTGGGTCCTAGCGGGACATACAATGAGCAGTTCTTC	CASSLGPSGTYNEQFF
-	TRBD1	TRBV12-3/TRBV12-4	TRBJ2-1	TGTGCCAGCAGTTTTTTCCCGGGACAGGGATACAATGAGCAGTTCTTC	CASSFFPGQGYNEQFF
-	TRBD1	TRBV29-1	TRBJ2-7	TGCAGCGTGACCCCGGGACAGGCCCCCTACGAGCAGTACTTC	CSVTPGQAPYEQYF
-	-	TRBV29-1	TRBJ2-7	TGCAGCGTTGAGTATTTATACGAGCAGTACTTC	CSVEYLYEQYF
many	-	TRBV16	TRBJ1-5	TGTGCCAGCAGCCAATCCGCATGGCCCCAGCATTTT	CASSQSAWPQHF
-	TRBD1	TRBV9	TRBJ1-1	TGTGCCAGCAGCGTGACAGGGAAGAACACTGAAGCTTTCTTT	CASSVTGKNTEAFF
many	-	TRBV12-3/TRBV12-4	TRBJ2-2	TGTGCCAGCAGTTTACACACCGGGGAGCTGTTTTTT	CASSLHTGELFF
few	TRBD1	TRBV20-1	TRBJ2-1	TGCAGTGCTAGAGTCCCGGGACAGGGGGATGTCATCCCACACAAACGGGATGCCCAGTTCTTC	CSARVPGQGDVIPHKRDAQFF
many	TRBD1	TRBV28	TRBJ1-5	TGTGCCAGCCAGGGGGGACAGGGTTTCGGTCAGCCCCAGCATTTT	CASQGGQGFGQPQHF
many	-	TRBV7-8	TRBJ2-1	TGTGCCAGCAGCCAGTCCCTCTACAATGAGCAGTTCTTC	CASSQSLYNEQFF
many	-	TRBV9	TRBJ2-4	TGTGCCAGCAGCGTAGGTGGGGGAGGCAAAAACATTCAGTACTTC	CASSVGGGGKNIQYF
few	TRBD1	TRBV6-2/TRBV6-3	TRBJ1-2	TGTGCCAGCAGTTACCCCAGGACAGGGGACTATGGCTACACCTTC	CASSYPRTGDYGYTF
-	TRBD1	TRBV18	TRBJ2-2	TGTGCCAGCTCACCATGGGATGACAGGGGCGGCACCGGGGAGCTGTTTTTT	CASSPWDDRGGTGELFF
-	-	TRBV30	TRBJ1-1	TGTGCCTGGAGCGGGGGGAGAGGAGAAGCTTTCTTT	CAWSGGRGEAFF
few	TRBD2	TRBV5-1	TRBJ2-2	TGCGCCAGCAGCAGTGGACTAGCGGGAGAATATAGCACCGGGGAGCTGTTTTTT	CASSSGLAGEYSTGELFF
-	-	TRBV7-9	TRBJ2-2	TGTGCCAGCAGCTTAGGGGGACAGGAGCTGTTTTTT	CASSLGGQELFF
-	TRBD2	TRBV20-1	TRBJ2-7	TGCAGTGCTAGAGATCGGTTAGCGGGAATCAACGAGCAGTACTTC	CSARDRLAGINEQYF
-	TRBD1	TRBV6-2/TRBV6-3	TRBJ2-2	TGTGCCAGCAGTCCCCCGACAGGGATGGCCGGGGAGCTGTTTTTT	CASSPPTGMAGELFF
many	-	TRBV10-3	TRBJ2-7	TGTGCCATCAGTGATGTAGGGAACAGTGGCTACGAGCAGTACTTC	CAISDVGNSGYEQYF
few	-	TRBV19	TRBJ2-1	TGTGCCAGTAGTACCGGGGGAAGCTCCTACAATGAGCAGTTCTTC	CASSTGGSSYNEQFF
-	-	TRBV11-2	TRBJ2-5	TGTGCCAGCAGCCGTATACCCTACCAAGAGACCCAGTACTTC	CASSRIPYQETQYF
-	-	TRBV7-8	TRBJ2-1	TGTGCCAGCAGCTCTTCCCGGGACAATGAGCAGTTCTTC	CASSSSRDNEQFF
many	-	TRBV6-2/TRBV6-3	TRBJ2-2	TGTGCCAGCACCTCCGGGACCGAAAACACCGGGGAGCTGTTTTTT	CASTSGTENTGELFF
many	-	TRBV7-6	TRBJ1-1	TGTGCCAGCAGCCAACCGGACAGCGGGATGAACACTGAAGCTTTCTTT	CASSQPDSGMNTEAFF
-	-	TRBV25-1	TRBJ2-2	TGTGCCAGCAGTGAATACCCAGGACGGACGAACACCGGGGAGCTGTTTTTT	CASSEYPGRTNTGELFF
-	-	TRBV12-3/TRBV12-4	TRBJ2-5	TGTGCCAGCAGCAACGCGACCGGGACTTTGGAAGAGACCCAGTACTTC	CASSNATGTLEETQYF
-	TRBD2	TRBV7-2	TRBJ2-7	TGTGCCAGCAGCTTACCGGGACTAGCGGATCCCCTTGTATACGAGCAGTACTTC	CASSLPGLADPLVYEQYF
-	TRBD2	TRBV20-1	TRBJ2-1	TGCAGTGCTAGAGATATGGCGGGAGTATACGGTGAGCAGTTCTTC	CSARDMAGVYGEQFF
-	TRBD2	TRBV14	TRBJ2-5	TGTGCCAGCAGCCAAGAAGGGCTAGCGGGAGGAAAGACCCAGTACTTC	CASSQEGLAGGKTQYF
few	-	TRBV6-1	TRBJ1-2	TGTGCCAGCAGCGGAGGATGGAACTATGGCTACACCTTC	CASSGGWNYGYTF
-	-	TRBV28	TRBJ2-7	TGTGCCAGCAGTTTTATAGGGATTGACAACGAGCAGTACTTC	CASSFIGIDNEQYF
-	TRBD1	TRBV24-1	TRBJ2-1	TGTGCCACAGGACAGGAGAACTCCTACAATGAGCAGTTCTTC	CATGQENSYNEQFF
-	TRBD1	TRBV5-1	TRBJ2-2	TGCGCCAGCAGCTCAGGGGGCGCGGACACCGGGGAGCTGTTTTTT	CASSSGGADTGELFF
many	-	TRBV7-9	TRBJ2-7	TGTGCCAGCAGCTCCTCAGGGAGCAGCGAGCAGTACTTC	CASSSSGSSEQYF